This paragraph reports one T cell receptor beta chain. The sequencing template was cDNA reverse transcribed from extracted RNA. Repertoires were generated with immunoSEQ multiplex PCR, while TCRdb's copy carries only in-frame clones and drops some. The sample shows around 140,000 clones, roughly 52% of them seen only once. The CDR3 spans 17 residues. J lost 1 base, V lost 1 base, and 8 bases had no gene match. The germline V gene has CDR1 SEHNR and CDR2 FQNEAQ (reference sequence). This entry is derived from a study of CD8+ T cells in alopecia areata. Treatment indicated: oral pan-JAK inhibitor, 5-10 mg twice daily.

This sample comprised CD8+ T cells sorted from blood, obtained at week 4, from a patient treated with tofacitinib. V and J are TRBV7-9 and TRBJ1-1; 8 positions agree with TRBD1. This TCR came from a human donor with alopecia areata. The CDR3 region is CASSLGKVQGENTEAFF. Written as DNA, the CDR3 is TGTGCCAGCAGCTTAGGGAAAGTACAGGGGGAGAACACTGAAGCTTTCTTT.